This T cell receptor (beta chain) was identified during a study of post-analysis software for immune sequencing data. Study conclusions and caveats: Strong co-clustering by F measure linked samples that shared a preparation batch. The study found TRBV5-6, TRBV5-1 and TRBV20-1 among five TRBV segments more frequent in patients than controls. There was significantly lower normalized Chao1 diversity in multiple sclerosis patients than in controls.

Details on this clonotype: The antigen is undetermined.

Unique molecular identifiers were carried by the TCR beta cDNA libraries. Yield was around 500,000 cDNA molecules from about 1 to 10 million T cells. Each CDR3 protein gets one entry after TCRdb re-called the PCR reads with MiXCR. The sample records fewer than 600,000 distinct CDR3 sequences, approximately 46% being singletons. This CDR3 is 17 amino acids long. The J segment lost 4 bases and the V segment lost 3 bases, leaving 9 bases of the junction unmatched. From germline, CDR1 is SGDLS and CDR2 YYNGEE. The chain carries TRBV9 and TRBJ2-1, with 11 positions matching TRBD2. The receptor was isolated from a girl aged 10 to 17 with multiple sclerosis. The sequenced sample was blood. CDR3 nucleotides: TGTGCCAGCAGCGAGGGGGAGACTAGCGGGAATTACAATGAGCAGTTCTTC. Translating gives CASSEGETSGNYNEQFF.